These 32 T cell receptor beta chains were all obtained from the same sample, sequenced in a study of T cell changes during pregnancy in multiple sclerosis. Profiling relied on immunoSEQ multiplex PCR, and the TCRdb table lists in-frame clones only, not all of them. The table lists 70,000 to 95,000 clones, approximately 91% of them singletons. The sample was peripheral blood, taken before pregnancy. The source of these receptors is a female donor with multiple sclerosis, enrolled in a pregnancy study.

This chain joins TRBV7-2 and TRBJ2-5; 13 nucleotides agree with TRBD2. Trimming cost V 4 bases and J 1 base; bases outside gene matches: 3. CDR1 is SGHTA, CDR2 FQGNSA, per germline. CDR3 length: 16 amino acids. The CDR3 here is CASSYGLAGAQETQYF. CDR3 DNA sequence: TGTGCCAGCAGCTACGGACTAGCGGGGGCCCAAGAGACCCAGTACTTC.

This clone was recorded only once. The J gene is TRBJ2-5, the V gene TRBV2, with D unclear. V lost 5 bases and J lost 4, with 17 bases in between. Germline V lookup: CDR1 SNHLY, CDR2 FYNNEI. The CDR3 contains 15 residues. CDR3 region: CASSPYLVAGETQYF. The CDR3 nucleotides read TGTGCCAGCAGTCCCTATCTAGTAGCTGGAGAGACCCAGTACTTC.

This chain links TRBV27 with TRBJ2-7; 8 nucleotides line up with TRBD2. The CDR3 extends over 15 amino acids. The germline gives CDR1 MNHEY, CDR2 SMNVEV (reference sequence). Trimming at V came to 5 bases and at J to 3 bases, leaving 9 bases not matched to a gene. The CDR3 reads CASSPREGGIYEQYF. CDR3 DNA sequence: TGTGCCAGCAGTCCCCGGGAGGGGGGCATCTACGAGCAGTACTTC.

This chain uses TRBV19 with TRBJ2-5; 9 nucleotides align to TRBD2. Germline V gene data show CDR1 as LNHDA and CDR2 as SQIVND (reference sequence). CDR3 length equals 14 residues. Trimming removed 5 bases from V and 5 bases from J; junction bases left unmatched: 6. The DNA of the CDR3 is TGTGCCAGTAGTTTACGGACTAGCGAGGAGACCCAGTACTTC. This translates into CASSLRTSEETQYF.

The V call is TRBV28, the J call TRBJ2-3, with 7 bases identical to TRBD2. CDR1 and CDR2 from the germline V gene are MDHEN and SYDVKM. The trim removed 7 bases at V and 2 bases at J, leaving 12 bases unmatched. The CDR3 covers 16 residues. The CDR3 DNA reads TGTGCCAGCAAGGCAGGGCTAGCGGCACTCACAGATACGCAGTATTTT. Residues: CASKAGLAALTDTQYF.

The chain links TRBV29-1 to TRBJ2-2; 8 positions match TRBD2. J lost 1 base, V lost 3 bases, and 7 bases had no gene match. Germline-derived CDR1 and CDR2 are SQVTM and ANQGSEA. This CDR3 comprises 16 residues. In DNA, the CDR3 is TGCAGCGTTGAGGGTGTAGCGGGGATGAACACCGGGGAGCTGTTTTTT. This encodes CSVEGVAGMNTGELFF.

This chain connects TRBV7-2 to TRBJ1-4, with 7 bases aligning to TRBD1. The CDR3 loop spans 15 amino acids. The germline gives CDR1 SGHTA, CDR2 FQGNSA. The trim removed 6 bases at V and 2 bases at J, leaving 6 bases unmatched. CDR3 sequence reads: CASRRQGLTNEKLFF. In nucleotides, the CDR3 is TGTGCCAGCAGACGACAGGGTCTTACTAATGAAAAACTGTTTTTT.

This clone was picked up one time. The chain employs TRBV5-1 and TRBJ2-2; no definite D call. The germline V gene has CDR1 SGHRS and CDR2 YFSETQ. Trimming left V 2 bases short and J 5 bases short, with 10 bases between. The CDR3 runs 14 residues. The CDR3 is CASSFGVQTGELFF. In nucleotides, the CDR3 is TGCGCCAGCAGCTTCGGAGTACAAACCGGGGAGCTGTTTTTT.

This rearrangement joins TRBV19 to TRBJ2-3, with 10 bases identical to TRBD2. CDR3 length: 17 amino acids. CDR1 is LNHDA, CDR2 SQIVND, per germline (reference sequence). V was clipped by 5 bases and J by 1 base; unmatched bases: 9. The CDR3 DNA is TGTGCCAGTAGTCCCCCTTTAGCGGGGGGACGCACAGATACGCAGTATTTT. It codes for CASSPPLAGGRTDTQYF.

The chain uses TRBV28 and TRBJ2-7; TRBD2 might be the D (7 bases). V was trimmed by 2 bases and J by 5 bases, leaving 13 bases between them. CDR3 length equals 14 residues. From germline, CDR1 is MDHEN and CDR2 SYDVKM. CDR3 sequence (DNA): TGTGCCAGCAGTTTAGGGGGGGCGCGGCACGAGCAGTACTTC. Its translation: CASSLGGARHEQYF. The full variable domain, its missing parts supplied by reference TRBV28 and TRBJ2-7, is DVKVTQSSRYLVKRTGEKVFLECVQDMDHENMFWYRQDPGLGLRLIYFSYDVKMKEKGDIPEGYSVSREKKERFSLILESASTNQTSMYLCASSLGGARHEQYFGPGTRLTVT.

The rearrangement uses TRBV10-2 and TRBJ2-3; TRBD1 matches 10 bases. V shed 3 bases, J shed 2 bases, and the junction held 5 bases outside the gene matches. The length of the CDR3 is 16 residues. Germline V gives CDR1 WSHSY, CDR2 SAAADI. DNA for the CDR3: TGCGCCAGCAGTGACCGGACAGGGGGTGTCACAGATACGCAGTATTTT. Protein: CASSDRTGGVTDTQYF.

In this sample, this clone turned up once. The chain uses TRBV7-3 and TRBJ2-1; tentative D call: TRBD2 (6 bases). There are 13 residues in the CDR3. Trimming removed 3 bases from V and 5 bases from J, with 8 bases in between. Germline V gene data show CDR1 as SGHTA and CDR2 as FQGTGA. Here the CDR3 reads CASSLTSNNEQFF. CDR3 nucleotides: TGTGCCAGCAGCTTGACTAGTAACAATGAGCAGTTCTTC.

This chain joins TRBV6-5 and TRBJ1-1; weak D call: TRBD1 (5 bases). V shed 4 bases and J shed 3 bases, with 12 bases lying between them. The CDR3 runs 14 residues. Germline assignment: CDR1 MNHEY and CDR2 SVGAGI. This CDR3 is CASSSPGWDTEAFF. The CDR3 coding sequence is TGTGCCAGCAGTTCCCCAGGGTGGGACACTGAAGCTTTCTTT.

This CDR3 reads CAISERGGTEAFF. The CDR3, as DNA: TGTGCCATCAGTGAGCGGGGGGGCACTGAAGCTTTCTTT. The V and J genes are TRBV10-3 and TRBJ1-1; D may be TRBD1 (5 bases). The germline CDR1 and CDR2 sequences are ENHRY and SYGVKD. This CDR3 region has 13 residues. V lost 2 bases, J lost 4 bases, and 8 bases lay in between.

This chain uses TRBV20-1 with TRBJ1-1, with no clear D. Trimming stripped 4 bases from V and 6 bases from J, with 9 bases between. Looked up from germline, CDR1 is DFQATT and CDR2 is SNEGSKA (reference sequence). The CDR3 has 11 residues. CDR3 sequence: CSAIHTPEAFF. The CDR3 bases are TGCAGTGCTATACATACCCCTGAAGCTTTCTTT.

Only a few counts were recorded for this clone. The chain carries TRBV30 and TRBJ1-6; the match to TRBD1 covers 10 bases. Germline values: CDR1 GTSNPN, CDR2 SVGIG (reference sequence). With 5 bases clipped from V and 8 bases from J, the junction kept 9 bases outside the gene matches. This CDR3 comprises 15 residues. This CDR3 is CAWVFSGTGDSPLHF. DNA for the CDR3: TGTGCCTGGGTATTCTCCGGGACAGGGGATTCACCCCTCCACTTT.

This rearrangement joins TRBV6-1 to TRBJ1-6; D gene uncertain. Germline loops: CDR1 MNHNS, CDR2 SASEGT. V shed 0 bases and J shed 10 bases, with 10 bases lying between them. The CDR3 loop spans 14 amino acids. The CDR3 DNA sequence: TGTGCCAGCAGTGAAGCGGGCCCGACATCACCCCTCCACTTT. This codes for CASSEAGPTSPLHF.

CDR3 sequence reads: CASSLRTGLGEQYF. The CDR3 DNA reads as TGTGCCAGCAGTTTACGGACAGGGTTAGGCGAGCAGTACTTC. The rearrangement links TRBV28 to TRBJ2-7; 8 bases map to TRBD1. Trimming removed 2 bases from V and 6 bases from J; junction bases left unmatched: 6. Germline V gene sequence: CDR1 MDHEN, CDR2 SYDVKM. There are 14 residues in the CDR3.

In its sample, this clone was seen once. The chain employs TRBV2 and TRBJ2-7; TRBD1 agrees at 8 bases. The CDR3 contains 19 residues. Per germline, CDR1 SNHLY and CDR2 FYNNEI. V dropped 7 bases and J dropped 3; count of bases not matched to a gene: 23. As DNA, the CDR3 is TGTGCCAGCAACCCCCTGGCCGGAGCAGCTGGACAGGGCTTCTACGAGCAGTACTTC. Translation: CASNPLAGAAGQGFYEQYF.

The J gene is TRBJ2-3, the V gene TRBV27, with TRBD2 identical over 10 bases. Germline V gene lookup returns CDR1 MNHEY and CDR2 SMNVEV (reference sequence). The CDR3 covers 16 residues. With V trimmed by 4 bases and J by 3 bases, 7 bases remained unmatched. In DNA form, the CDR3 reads TGTGCCAGCAGTTCCCTCATGACTAGCGGGACAGATACGCAGTATTTT. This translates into CASSSLMTSGTDTQYF.

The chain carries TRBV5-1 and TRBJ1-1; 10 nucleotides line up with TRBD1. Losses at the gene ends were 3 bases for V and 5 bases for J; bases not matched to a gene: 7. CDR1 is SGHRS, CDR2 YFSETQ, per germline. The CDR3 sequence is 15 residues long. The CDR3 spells CASSSGQGDFTEAFF. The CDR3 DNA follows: TGCGCCAGCAGCTCAGGACAGGGGGATTTTACTGAAGCTTTCTTT.

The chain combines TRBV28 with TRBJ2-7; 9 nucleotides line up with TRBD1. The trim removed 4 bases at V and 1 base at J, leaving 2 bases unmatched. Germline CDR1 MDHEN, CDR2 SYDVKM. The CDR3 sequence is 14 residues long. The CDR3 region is CASSSGQGSYEQYF. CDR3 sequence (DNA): TGTGCCAGCAGTTCGGGACAGGGATCCTACGAGCAGTACTTC.

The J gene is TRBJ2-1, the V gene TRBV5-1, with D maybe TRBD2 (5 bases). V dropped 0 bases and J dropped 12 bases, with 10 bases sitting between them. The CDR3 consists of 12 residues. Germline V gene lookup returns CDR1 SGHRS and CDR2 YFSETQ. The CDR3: CASSLARGSQFF. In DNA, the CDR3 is TGCGCCAGCAGCTTGGCTCGCGGGTCGCAGTTCTTC.

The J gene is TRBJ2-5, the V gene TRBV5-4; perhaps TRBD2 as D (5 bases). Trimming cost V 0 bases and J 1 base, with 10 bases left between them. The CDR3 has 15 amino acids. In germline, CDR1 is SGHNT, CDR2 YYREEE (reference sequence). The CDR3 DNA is TGTGCCAGCAGCTTGGTTTTGGCGGGCCAAGAGACCCAGTACTTC. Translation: CASSLVLAGQETQYF.

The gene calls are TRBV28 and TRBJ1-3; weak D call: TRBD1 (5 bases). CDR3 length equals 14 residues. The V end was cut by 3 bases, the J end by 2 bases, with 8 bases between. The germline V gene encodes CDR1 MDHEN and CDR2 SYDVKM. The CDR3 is CASSFQGPGNTIYF. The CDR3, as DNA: TGTGCCAGCAGTTTTCAGGGCCCTGGAAACACCATATATTTT.

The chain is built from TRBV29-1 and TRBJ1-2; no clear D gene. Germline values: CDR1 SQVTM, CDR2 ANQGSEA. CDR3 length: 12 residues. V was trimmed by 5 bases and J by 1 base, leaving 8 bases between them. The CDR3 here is CSVYGSNYGYTF. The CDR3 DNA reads TGCAGCGTTTATGGGAGTAACTATGGCTACACCTTC. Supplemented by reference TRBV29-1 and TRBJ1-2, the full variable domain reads SAVISQKPSRDICQRGTSLTIQCQVDSQVTMMFWYRQQPGQSLTLIATANQGSEATYESGFVIDKFPISRPNLTFSTLTVSNMSPEDSSIYLCSVYGSNYGYTFGSGTRLTVV.

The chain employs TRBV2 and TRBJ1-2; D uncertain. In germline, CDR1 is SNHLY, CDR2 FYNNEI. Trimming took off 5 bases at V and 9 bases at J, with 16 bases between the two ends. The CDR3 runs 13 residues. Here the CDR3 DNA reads TGTGCCAGCAGTCCCGGGAACCCATATAGCTACACCTTC. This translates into CASSPGNPYSYTF.

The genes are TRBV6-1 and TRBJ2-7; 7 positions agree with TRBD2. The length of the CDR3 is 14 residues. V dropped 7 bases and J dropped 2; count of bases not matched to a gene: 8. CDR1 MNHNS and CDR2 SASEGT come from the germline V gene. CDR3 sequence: CASTPMGGAYEQYF. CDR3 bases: TGTGCCAGCACCCCCATGGGGGGGGCCTACGAGCAGTACTTC.

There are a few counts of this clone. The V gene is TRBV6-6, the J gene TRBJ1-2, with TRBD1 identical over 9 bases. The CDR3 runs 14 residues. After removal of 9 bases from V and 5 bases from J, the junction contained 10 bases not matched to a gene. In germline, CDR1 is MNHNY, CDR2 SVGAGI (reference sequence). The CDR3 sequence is CARDLWDRVYGYTF. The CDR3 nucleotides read TGTGCCAGAGATCTATGGGACAGGGTATATGGCTACACCTTC.

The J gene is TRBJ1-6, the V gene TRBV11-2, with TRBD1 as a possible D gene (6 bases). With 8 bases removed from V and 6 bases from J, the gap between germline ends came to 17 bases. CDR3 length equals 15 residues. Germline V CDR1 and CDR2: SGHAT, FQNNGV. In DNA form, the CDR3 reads TGTGCCAGCGCTACTGAACGGACAGCTAATTCACCCCTCCACTTT. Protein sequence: CASATERTANSPLHF.

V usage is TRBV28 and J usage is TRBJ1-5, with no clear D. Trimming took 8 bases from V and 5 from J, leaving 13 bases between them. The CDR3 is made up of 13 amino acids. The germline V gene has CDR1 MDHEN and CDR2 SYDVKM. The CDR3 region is CASATRNYQPQHF. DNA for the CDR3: TGTGCCAGCGCGACAAGAAACTATCAGCCCCAGCATTTT.

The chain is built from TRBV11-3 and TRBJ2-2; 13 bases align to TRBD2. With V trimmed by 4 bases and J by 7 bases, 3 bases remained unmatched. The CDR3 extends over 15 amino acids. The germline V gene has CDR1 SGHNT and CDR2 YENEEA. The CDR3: CASSSGLAGVGELFF. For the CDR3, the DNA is TGTGCCAGCAGCTCCGGACTAGCGGGGGTCGGGGAGCTGTTTTTT.